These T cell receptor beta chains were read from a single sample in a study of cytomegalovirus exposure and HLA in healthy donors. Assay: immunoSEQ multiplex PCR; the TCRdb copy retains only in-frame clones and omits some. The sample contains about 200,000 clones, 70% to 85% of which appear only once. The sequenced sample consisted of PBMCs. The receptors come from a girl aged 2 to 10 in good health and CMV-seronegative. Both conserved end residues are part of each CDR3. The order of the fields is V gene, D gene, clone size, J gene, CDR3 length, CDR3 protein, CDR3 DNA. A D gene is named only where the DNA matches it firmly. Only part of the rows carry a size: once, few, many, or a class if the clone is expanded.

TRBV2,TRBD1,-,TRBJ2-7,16,CASSPRTGTGVYEQYF,TGTGCCAGCAGTCCCCGGACCGGGACAGGGGTCTACGAGCAGTACTTC
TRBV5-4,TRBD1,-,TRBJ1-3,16,CASSLGGQDVGNTIYF,TGTGCCAGCAGCTTAGGGGGACAGGACGTAGGAAACACCATATATTTT
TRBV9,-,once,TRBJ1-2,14,CASSDGQPVGGYTF,TGTGCCAGCAGCGACGGACAGCCCGTGGGGGGCTACACCTTC
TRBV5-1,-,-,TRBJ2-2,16,CASSSLLRGYTGELFF,TGCGCCAGCAGCTCCTTGCTGAGGGGGTACACCGGGGAGCTGTTTTTT
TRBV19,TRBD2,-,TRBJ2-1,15,CASSTGRESYNEQFF,TGTGCCAGTAGTACGGGGAGGGAATCCTACAATGAGCAGTTCTTC
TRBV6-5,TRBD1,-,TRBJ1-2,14,CASVPRDRGYGYTF,TGTGCCAGCGTACCCCGGGACAGGGGCTATGGCTACACCTTC
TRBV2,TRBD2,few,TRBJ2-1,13,CASVSSGISEQFF,TGTGCCAGCGTCTCTAGCGGGATCTCTGAGCAGTTCTTC
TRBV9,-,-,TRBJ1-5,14,CASSRGRGNQPQHF,TGTGCCAGCAGCCGGGGTAGGGGCAATCAGCCCCAGCATTTT
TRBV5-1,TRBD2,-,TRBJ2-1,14,CASSREGVHNEQFF,TGCGCCAGCAGCCGGGAGGGGGTACACAATGAGCAGTTCTTC
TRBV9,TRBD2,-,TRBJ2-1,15,CASSVGLAGGYEQFF,TGTGCCAGCAGCGTAGGACTAGCGGGGGGGTATGAGCAGTTCTTC